This T cell receptor beta chain derives from a study of T cell responses to AZD1222 COVID-19 vaccine (dated by TCRdb to 2020 to 2022). Background for the entire study: Because spike-specific TCR depth and breadth did not differ between the two schedules, AZD1222 recipients who got a second dose at roughly 4 weeks were pooled with those who got a second dose at roughly 12 weeks. TCR sequencing covered more than 230 trial participants: nearly 210 given two doses of AZD1222 and approximately 25 given two doses of MenACWY control vaccine. Enrollment into the trials was organized by age into subgroups of 18-55, 56-69 and 70-plus years, and those subgroups contained approximately 150, 30 and 60 TCR-sequenced participants, respectively. Study-wide conclusions, independent of this receptor: Epitopes outside the regions mutated in the B.1.351 and B.1.1.7 variants were reportedly recognized by nearly half of the unique spike-specific TCRs. After two AZD1222 doses, both the breadth and the depth of spike-specific TCRs were significantly higher than at day 0 and than in MenACWY recipients. Vaccine-associated CD4 TCRs spanned the whole spike protein, with dominant responses in regions 160-218 and 743-854. Because no day 14 peak-response samples were available, repertoires were characterized only after the peak T cell response. Only 5 to 7 AZD1222 recipients were SARS-CoV-2 seropositive at baseline, limiting conclusions about previously exposed vaccinees. In the small 56-69-year group, the increase in depth fell short of significance, most likely because of low power. Most participants were white British and females outnumbered males, and the authors suggested that clonal diversity may have been underestimated.

On this clone itself: Its target antigen remains unknown. No base quality values were provided; no much bigger clone lies one nucleotide off.

Counted from cysteine to phenylalanine, this CDR3 has 15 amino acids. The CDR3 DNA has 45 bases and is translated from base 1. Taken from the germline V gene, the CDR1 and CDR2 loops are MDHEN and SYDVKM. Trimming removed 7 bases from V and 4 bases from J; the gene matches leave 9 bases unexplained. The CDR3 regions of human TCRbeta chains were subjected to immunosequencing. As for the original processing: Repertoire TCRs were checked for matches against a reference library of SARS-CoV-2-specific TCRs that had been generated using the MIRA antigen-specificity platform. Breadth was defined as the fraction of unique TCRs that were SARS-CoV-2-associated, and depth was defined as the fraction of total T cells that were SARS-CoV-2-associated. Using the MIRA data, each spike-specific TCR was mapped to the spike region that the TCR reacts to and placed in a CD4 or CD8 class. Log10-transformed breadth and depth values were compared by one-way ANOVA with Sidak's multiple comparisons tests. As stored in TCRdb, this immuneACCESS dataset retains in-frame rearrangements with V and J assigned. A fraction of the clones does not appear; measured against another copy, unresolved V genes explain less than half of the discrepancy, and the remainder lacks a known reason. The V and J calls and clone size come from that table; D and trimming were worked out from the DNA. The sample table holds roughly 150,000 clones, of which 92% were seen once. The biggest ten clones account for approximately 1.5% of the sample.

The time point label corresponds to: baseline before first vaccination. Vaccinee samples were obtained from the UK trials COV001 and COV002, which included a single-blind randomized controlled phase 2/3 trial of AZD1222 (ChAdOx1 nCoV-19) in healthy adults. Trial participant PBMC samples were collected at day 0 and day 28 after the second dose for TCRbeta chain sequencing. The specimen comprised peripheral blood, sampled on day 0 of AZD1222 vaccination. This TCR derives from an adult in good health. This chain joins TRBV28 to TRBJ1-3; 8 bases in the junction line up with TRBD1. The CDR3 protein: CASIPQGARGNTIYF. The DNA sequence follows: TGTGCCAGCATTCCTCAGGGGGCGCGGGGAAACACCATATATTTT.